These 3 T cell receptor beta chains were all obtained from the same sample, sequenced in a study. MiXCR, run by TCRdb on the 5' RACE reads, gives a single entry per CDR3 protein. The repertoire holds about 60,000 distinct CDR3 sequences, with approximately 29% as singletons. Sequencing used tumor-infiltrating naive CD4+ T cells sorted from the breast tumor. Subset reported: naive CD4+ T cells, CD4+CD45RA+CD25-. The receptor source for this set is a female donor with breast cancer.

The chain recombines TRBV5-4 with TRBJ2-1; 11 bases fit TRBD2. The CDR3 runs 17 residues. With 0 bases clipped from V and 7 bases from J, the junction kept 9 bases outside the gene matches. From germline, CDR1 is SGHNT and CDR2 YYREEE (reference sequence). CDR3 protein: CASSLEVAGGPSNEQFF. CDR3 DNA: TGTGCCAGCAGCTTGGAGGTAGCGGGGGGGCCTAGTAATGAGCAGTTCTTC.

V and J are TRBV7-8 and TRBJ1-2; 10 bases map to TRBD1. CDR3 size: 12 residues. Germline V gene lookup returns CDR1 SGHVS and CDR2 FQNEAQ. V shed 1 base, J shed 13 bases, and the junction held 3 bases outside the gene matches. In nucleotides, the CDR3 is TGTGCCAGCAGCTTAGAGCGGACAGGGGGCACCTTC. This sequence encodes CASSLERTGGTF.

This clonotype was seen only a few times. The J gene is TRBJ2-3, the V gene TRBV5-6; the D gene is possibly TRBD1 (6 bases). Germline V gene lookup returns CDR1 SGHDT and CDR2 YYEEEE. The CDR3 contains 16 residues. Trimming shortened V by 4 bases and J by 4 bases, and 19 bases separated the two germline ends. CDR3 in amino acids: CASSPDRQAAPDTQYF. As DNA, the CDR3 is TGTGCCAGCAGCCCGGACAGACAGGCCGCCCCAGATACGCAGTATTTT.